This T cell receptor beta chain was captured in a study of glioma-infiltrating T cells after dendritic cell vaccination. The time point denotes: after dendritic cell vaccination, including at tumor progression/relapse. Profiling relied on immunoSEQ multiplex PCR, and the TCRdb table lists in-frame clones only, not all of them. The sample carries tens of thousands of clones, roughly 84% recorded once. CDR3 length: 13 amino acids. Germline V gene lookup returns CDR1 MNHEY and CDR2 SMNVEV (reference sequence). Trimming left V 6 bases short and J 9 bases short, with 16 bases between. V is TRBV27 and J is TRBJ2-3; D not resolved. This specimen was blood, taken after dendritic cell vaccination. This receptor was obtained from a human donor with glioblastoma. CDR3 nucleotides: TGTGCCAGCAGACCACCACTGTTGATAACGCAGTATTTT. As protein: CASRPPLLITQYF.